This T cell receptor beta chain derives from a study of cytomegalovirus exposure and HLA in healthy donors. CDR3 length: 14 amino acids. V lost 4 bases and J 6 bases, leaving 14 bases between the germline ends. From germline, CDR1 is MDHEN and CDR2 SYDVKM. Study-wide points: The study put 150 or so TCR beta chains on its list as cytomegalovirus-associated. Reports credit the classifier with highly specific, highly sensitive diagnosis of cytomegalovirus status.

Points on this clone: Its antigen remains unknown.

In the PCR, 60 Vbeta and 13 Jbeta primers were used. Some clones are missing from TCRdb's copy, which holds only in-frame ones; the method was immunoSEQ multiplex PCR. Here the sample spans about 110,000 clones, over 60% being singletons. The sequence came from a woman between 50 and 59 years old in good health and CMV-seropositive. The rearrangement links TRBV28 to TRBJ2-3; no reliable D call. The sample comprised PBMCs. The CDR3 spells CASSWASSPDTQYF. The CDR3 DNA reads TGTGCCAGCAGTTGGGCCTCTTCCCCCGATACGCAGTATTTT.